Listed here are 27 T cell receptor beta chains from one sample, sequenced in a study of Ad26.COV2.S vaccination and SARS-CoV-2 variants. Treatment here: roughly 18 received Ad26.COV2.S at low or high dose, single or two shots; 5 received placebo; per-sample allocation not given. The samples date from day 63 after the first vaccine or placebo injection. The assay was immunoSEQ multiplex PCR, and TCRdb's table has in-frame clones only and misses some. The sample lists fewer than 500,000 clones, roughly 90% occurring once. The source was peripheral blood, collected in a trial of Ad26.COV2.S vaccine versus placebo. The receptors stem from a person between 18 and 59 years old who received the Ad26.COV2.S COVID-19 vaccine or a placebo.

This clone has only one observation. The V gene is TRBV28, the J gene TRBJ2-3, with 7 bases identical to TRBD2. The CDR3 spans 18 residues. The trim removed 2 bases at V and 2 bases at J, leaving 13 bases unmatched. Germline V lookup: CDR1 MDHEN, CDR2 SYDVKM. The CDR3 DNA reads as TGTGCCAGCAGTTTAGGGGCGGGAGCCCTAAGTTTCACAGATACGCAGTATTTT. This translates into CASSLGAGALSFTDTQYF. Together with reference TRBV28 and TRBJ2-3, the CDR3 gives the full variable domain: DVKVTQSSRYLVKRTGEKVFLECVQDMDHENMFWYRQDPGLGLRLIYFSYDVKMKEKGDIPEGYSVSREKKERFSLILESASTNQTSMYLCASSLGAGALSFTDTQYFGPGTRLTVL.

The CDR3 protein is CASSQDRTSGVTSTDTQYF. The CDR3 nucleotides are TGCGCCAGCAGCCAAGATAGAACTAGCGGTGTAACTAGCACAGATACGCAGTATTTT. This chain joins TRBV4-3 and TRBJ2-3, with TRBD2 identical over 8 bases. This CDR3 contains 19 residues. V gave up 0 bases and J gave up 0 bases; unmatched junction bases: 11. Germline V gives CDR1 LGHNA, CDR2 YSLEER.

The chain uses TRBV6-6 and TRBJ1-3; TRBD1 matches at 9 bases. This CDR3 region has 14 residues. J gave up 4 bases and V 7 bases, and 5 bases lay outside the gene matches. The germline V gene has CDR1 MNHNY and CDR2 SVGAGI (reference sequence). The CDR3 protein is CASIPGTGGNTIYF. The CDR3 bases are TGTGCCAGCATCCCCGGGACAGGGGGAAACACCATATATTTT.

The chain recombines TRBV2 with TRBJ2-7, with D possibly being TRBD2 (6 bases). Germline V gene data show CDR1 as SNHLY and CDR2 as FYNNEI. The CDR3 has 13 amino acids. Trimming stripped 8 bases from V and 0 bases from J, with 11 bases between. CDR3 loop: CASGGSLSYEQYF. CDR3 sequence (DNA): TGTGCCAGCGGGGGGAGCCTCTCCTACGAGCAGTACTTC.

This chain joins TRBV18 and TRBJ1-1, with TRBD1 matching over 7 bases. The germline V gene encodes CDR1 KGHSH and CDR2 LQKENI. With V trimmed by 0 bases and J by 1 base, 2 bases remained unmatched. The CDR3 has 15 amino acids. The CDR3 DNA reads TGTGCCAGCTCACCACCGGGACAGAGGAACACTGAAGCTTTCTTT. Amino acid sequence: CASSPPGQRNTEAFF. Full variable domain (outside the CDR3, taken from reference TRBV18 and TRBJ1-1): NAGVMQNPRHLVRRRGQEARLRCSPMKGHSHVYWYRQLPEEGLKFMVYLQKENIIDESGMPKERFSAEFPKEGPSILRIQQVVRGDSAAYFCASSPPGQRNTEAFFGQGTRLTVV.

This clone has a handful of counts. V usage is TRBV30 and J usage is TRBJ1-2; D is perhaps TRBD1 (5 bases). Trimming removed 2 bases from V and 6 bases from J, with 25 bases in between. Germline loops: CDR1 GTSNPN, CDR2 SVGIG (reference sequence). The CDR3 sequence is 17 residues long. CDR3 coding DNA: TGTGCCTGGAGTCGGGGAACCGGGACCCCACCTCGAGATGGCTACACCTTC. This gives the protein CAWSRGTGTPPRDGYTF.

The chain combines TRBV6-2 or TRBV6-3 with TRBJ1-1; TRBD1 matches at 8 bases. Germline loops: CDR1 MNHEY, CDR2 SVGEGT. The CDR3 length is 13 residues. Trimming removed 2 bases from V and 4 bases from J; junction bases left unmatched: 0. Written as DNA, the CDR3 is TGTGCCAGCAGTTACACAGGGGGCACTGAAGCTTTCTTT. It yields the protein CASSYTGGTEAFF.

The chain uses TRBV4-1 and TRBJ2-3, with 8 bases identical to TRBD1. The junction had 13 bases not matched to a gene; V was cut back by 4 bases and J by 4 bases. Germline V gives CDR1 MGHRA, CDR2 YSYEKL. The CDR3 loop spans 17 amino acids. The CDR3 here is CASSLSRQGPLADTQYF. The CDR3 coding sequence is TGCGCCAGCAGCCTGAGCCGACAGGGGCCTTTAGCAGATACGCAGTATTTT.

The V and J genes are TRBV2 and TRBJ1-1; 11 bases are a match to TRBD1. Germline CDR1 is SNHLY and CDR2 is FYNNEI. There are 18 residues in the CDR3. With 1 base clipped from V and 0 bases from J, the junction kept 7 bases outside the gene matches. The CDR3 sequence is CASSEGDRGALMNTEAFF. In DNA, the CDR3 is TGTGCCAGCAGTGAAGGGGACAGGGGGGCCTTAATGAACACTGAAGCTTTCTTT. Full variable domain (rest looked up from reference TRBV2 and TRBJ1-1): EPEVTQTPSHQVTQMGQEVILRCVPISNHLYFYWYRQILGQKVEFLVSFYNNEISEKSEIFDDQFSVERPDGSNFTLKIRSTKLEDSAMYFCASSEGDRGALMNTEAFFGQGTRLTVV.

The CDR3 region has the DNA TGTGCCAGCAGGGGAGGGGCGAATTATGGCTACACCTTC. This codes for CASRGGANYGYTF. V is TRBV2 and J is TRBJ1-2, with D tentatively TRBD1 (5 bases). The CDR3 is 13 amino acids. Germline lookup yields CDR1 SNHLY and CDR2 FYNNEI. The V end lost 6 bases, the J end lost 5 bases, and 13 bases lay between the germline ends.

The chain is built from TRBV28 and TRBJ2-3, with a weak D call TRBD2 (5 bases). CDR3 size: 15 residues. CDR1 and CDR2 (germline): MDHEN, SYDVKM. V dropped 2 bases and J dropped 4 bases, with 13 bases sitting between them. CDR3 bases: TGTGCCAGCAGTTTAGATGGTCGGGGTCCAGATACGCAGTATTTT. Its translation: CASSLDGRGPDTQYF.

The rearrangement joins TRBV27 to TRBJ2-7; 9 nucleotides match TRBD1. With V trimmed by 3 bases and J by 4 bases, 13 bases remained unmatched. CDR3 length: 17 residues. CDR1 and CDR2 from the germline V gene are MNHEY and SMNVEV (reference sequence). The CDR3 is CASSFGTGRRIRYEQYF. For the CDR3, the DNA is TGTGCCAGCAGTTTTGGGACAGGGAGGAGGATAAGGTACGAGCAGTACTTC.

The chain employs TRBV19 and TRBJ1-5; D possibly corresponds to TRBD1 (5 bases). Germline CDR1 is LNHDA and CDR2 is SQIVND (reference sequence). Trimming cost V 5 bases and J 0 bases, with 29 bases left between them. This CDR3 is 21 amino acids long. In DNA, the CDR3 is TGTGCCAGTAGTCACAGACGGGGGGTTCAGATAAAAGAGTATAGCAATCAGCCCCAGCATTTT. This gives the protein CASSHRRGVQIKEYSNQPQHF.

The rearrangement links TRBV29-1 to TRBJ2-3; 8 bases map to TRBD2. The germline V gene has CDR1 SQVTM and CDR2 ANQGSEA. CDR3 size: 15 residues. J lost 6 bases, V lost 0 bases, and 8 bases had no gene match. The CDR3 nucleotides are TGCAGCGTTGAAGATTGGCGGGAGGACGGGGATACGCAGTATTTT. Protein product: CSVEDWREDGDTQYF.

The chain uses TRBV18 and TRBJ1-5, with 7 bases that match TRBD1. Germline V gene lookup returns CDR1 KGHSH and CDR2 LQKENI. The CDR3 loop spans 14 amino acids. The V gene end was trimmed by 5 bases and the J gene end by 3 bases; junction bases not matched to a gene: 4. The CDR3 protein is CASSTGVSNQPQHF. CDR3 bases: TGTGCCAGCTCAACAGGGGTATCCAATCAGCCCCAGCATTTT.

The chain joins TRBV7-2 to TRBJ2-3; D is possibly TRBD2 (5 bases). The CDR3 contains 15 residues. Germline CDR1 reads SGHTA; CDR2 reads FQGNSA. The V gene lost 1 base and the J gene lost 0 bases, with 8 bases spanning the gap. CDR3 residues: CASSLVGGSTDTQYF. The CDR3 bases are TGTGCCAGCAGCTTAGTAGGCGGGAGCACAGATACGCAGTATTTT.

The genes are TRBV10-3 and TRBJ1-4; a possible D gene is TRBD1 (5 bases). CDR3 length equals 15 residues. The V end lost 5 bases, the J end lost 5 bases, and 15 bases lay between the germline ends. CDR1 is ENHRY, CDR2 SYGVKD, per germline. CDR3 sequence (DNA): TGTGCCATCAGTACATCAGGGTTGGGCAATGAAAAACTGTTTTTT. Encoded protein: CAISTSGLGNEKLFF.

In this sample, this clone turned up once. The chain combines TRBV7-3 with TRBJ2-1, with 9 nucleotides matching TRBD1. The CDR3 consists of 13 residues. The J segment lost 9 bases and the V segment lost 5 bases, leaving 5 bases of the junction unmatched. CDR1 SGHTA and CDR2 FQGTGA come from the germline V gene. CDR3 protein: CASSPWTGAEQFF. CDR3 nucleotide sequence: TGTGCCAGCAGCCCTTGGACAGGGGCTGAGCAGTTCTTC.

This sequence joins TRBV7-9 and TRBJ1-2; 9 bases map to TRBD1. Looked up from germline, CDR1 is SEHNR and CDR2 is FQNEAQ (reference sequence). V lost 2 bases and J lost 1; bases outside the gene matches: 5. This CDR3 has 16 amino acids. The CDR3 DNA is TGTGCCAGCAGCTTAACAGGGGGCATGATTAACTATGGCTACACCTTC. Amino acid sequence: CASSLTGGMINYGYTF.

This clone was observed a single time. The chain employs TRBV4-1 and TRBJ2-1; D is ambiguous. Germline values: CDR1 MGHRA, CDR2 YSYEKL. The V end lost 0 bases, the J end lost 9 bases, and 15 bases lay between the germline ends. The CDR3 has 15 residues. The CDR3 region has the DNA TGCGCCAGCAGCCAAGAATTCACGGTTAGTTTTGAGCAGTTCTTC. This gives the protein CASSQEFTVSFEQFF.

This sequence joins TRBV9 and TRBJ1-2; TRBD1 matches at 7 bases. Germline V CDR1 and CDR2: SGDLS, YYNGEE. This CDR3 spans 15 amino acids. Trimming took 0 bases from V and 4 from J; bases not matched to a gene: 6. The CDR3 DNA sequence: TGTGCCAGCAGCGTAGACGGGGGGACAGCCTATGGCTACACCTTC. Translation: CASSVDGGTAYGYTF.

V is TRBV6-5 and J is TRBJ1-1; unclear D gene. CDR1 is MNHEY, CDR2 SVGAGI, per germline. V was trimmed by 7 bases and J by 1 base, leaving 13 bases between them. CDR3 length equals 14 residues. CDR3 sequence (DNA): TGTGCCAGCAATATGTGGGGTTCGAACACTGAAGCTTTCTTT. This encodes CASNMWGSNTEAFF.

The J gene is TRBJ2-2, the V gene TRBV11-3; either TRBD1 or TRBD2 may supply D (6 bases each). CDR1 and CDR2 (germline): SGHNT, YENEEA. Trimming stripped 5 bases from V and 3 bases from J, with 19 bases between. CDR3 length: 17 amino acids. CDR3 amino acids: CASSPALADRHTGELFF. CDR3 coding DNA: TGTGCCAGCAGCCCTGCCTTAGCGGACAGACACACCGGGGAGCTGTTTTTT.

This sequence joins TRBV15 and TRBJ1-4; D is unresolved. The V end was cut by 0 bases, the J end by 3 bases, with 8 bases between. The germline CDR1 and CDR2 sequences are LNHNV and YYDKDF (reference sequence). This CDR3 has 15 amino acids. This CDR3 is CATSRDGLSNEKLFF. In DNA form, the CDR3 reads TGTGCCACCAGCAGAGACGGTTTATCTAATGAAAAACTGTTTTTT.

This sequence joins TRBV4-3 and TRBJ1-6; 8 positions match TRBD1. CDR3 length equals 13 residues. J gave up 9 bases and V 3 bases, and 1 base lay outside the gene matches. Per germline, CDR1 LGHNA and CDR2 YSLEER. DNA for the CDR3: TGCGCCAGCAGCCAGGACAGGGTTTCACCCCTCCACTTT. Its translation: CASSQDRVSPLHF.

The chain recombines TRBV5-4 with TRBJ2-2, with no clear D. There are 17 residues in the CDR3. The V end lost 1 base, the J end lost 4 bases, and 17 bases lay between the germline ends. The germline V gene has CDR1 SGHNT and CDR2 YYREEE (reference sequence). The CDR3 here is CASSLHIGSRSTGELFF. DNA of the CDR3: TGTGCCAGCAGCTTGCATATCGGAAGTCGAAGCACCGGGGAGCTGTTTTTT.

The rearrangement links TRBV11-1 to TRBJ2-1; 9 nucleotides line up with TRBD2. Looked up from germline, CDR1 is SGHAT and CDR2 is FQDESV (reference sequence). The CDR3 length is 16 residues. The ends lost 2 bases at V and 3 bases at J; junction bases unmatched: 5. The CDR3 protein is CASSLRSSGNYNEQFF. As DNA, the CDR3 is TGTGCCAGCAGCTTAAGGTCTAGCGGGAACTACAATGAGCAGTTCTTC.